This T cell receptor beta chain appears in the sequencing data of a study of blood T cells in healthy people across ages (dated by TCRdb to the mid-2010s). Concerning the study at large: In model experiments, roughly one uniquely barcoded TCR beta cDNA molecule per two T cells was captured by template switching. Donors were grouped into four age groups: young (average roughly 15 years), middle-aged (39), aged (around 56) and long-lived (over 80). Donors of different ages were randomly distributed across sequencing lanes to avoid experimental bias. Two additional independent replicas of 1 million unique cDNA reads from the same blood draw were analyzed for two donors (one aged 18 to 30 and one aged 80 or older). Age-related changes in TCR beta repertoire diversity were measured in the study by deep sequencing normalized with unique cDNA molecular identifiers.

The junction carries 3 bases between V and J, which are trimmed by 4 bases and 3 bases respectively. The CDR1 and CDR2 encoded by the germline V gene are MNHNS and SASEGT. From the cysteine up to the phenylalanine, the CDR3 has a length of 12 residues. Just CDR3 DNA is preserved here, 36 bases in frame from base 1. The donors were around 39 Caucasian individuals from Russia, aged roughly 6 to 100 years, who were systemically healthy. Each donor gave around 9 milliliters of peripheral blood, collected into EDTA-treated Vacutainer tubes. Ficoll-Paque density-gradient centrifugation was used to isolate PBMCs, with at least 6 million per sample. Trizol reagent was used to extract total RNA from the PBMCs, yielding at least 6 micrograms per sample. For every donor, an aliquot of PBMCs went through flow cytometry to measure the percentages of naive CD45RAhigh/CD27high T cells. The research as a whole found: Total diversity estimates from one million sequenced T cells were considered lower bounds and underestimates. A strong correlation was found between observed TCR beta diversity and the percentage of naive T cells measured by flow cytometry. Bulk unsorted PBMC profiling prevented conclusive comparison of naive and antigen-experienced compartments. Compared with the aged group, the long-lived group had more naive CD4+ T cells, fewer expanded clones and increased TCR diversity, a pattern suggesting age selection. Donor CMV infection status was unknown, potentially confounding age-related changes in expanded clonotypes. As age increased, observed TCR beta diversity per million T cells dropped in a roughly linear way, and a significant reduction was already evident by age 40.

Note on this clonotype: The target of this receptor is not known. Base qualities are not recorded, but no much larger clone differs from it by a single base.

Library method: 5' RACE. The sequencer listed for this sample is Illumina HiSeq 2500. A second PCR of roughly 6 to 11 cycles was run with a J-beta primer mix and a sample-barcoded 5' primer. A unique molecular identifier was introduced onto each TCR beta cDNA molecule by a template-switch 5' adaptor carrying 12 random nucleotides. Each sample yielded at least 2.5 million CDR3-containing paired-end reads. First-strand cDNA was synthesized from all RNA with the Mint cDNA synthesis kit, primed by a TRBC-specific oligonucleotide. Following uracil-DNA glycosylase treatment, all cDNA underwent a first 18-cycle PCR with the universal primers M1SS and BC2_uni_R. The authors processed their data as follows. Each sample was normalized by randomly selecting 1 million high-quality reads, each carrying a distinct molecular identifier. Reads sharing molecular identifiers were discarded rather than binned into consensus sequences. MiTCR, set to a Q25 quality threshold and the strictest error-elimination algorithm, was used for CDR3 identification, clonotype clustering and error correction. A nonparametric unseen species model using Euler transformation provided a lower-bound estimate of total TCR beta diversity. Clones were called with MiXCR by TCRdb after fastp trimmed the public reads at Q25, and only in-frame beta chains were retained. Rows matching on CDR3 protein sequence are summarized as one entry with the most common DNA and genes. The V and J calls and clone size come from TCRdb's table, not from the authors' own analysis. The sample yields approximately 600,000 distinct CDR3 sequences; 45% to 65% were counted once. The ten largest clones take up over 30% of the sample.

The chain is made from TRBV6-1 and TRBJ1-4, with no confident D gene call. The source of this sequence is a man aged 60 to 75 in good health. Sequencing was performed on blood. The DNA sequence is TGTGCCAGCAGTGGGGCTAATGAAAAACTGTTTTTT. This codes for CASSGANEKLFF.